These 8 T cell receptor beta chains were sequenced from one sample in a study of T-cell reconstitution after alpha-beta-depleted transplantation in children. The TCRbeta library was prepared with unique molecular identifiers. TCRdb used MiXCR to reprocess the PCR reads, holding one entry per CDR3 protein. The repertoire has hundreds of thousands of distinct CDR3 sequences, 20% to 25% of them found once; the top ten carry roughly an eighth. The sample was PBMCs, mostly from graft donor cells, taken 360 days after TCRalphabeta/CD19-depleted stem cell transplant. These TCRs come from a boy under two years old who had a stem cell transplant for acute myeloid leukemia, so the T cells may come from the graft donor.

This clonotype was counted at least ten times. The rearrangement uses TRBV20-1 and TRBJ2-7, with D hard to call. The CDR3 is made up of 12 amino acids. V dropped 3 bases and J dropped 4 bases, with 10 bases sitting between them. CDR1 and CDR2 (germline): DFQATT, SNEGSKA (reference sequence). As DNA, the CDR3 is TGCAGTGCTAGGGCCGACCTTTACGAGCAGTACTTC. This codes for CSARADLYEQYF.

The V gene is TRBV24-1, the J gene TRBJ2-1, with 9 bases aligning to TRBD1. CDR1 and CDR2 (germline): KGHDR, SFDVKD. The V segment lost 2 bases and the J segment 5 bases; nucleotides outside the gene matches: 3. The CDR3 length is 15 residues. CDR3 amino acids: CATSDSWTGDNEQFF. DNA of the CDR3: TGTGCCACCAGTGATTCCTGGACAGGGGACAATGAGCAGTTCTTC.

The chain carries TRBV6-2 or TRBV6-3 and TRBJ2-2; a weak D match, TRBD2 (6 bases). With 3 bases removed from V and 5 bases from J, the gap between germline ends came to 10 bases. The germline gives CDR1 MNHEY, CDR2 SVGEGT. The CDR3 has 14 amino acids. The CDR3: CASSYGGATGELFF. In nucleotides, the CDR3 is TGTGCCAGCAGTTATGGCGGGGCTACCGGGGAGCTGTTTTTT.

This chain uses TRBV6-1 with TRBJ2-3; a possible D gene is TRBD2 (7 bases). The length of the CDR3 is 16 residues. The V gene lost 7 bases and the J gene lost 6 bases, with 23 bases spanning the gap. CDR1 MNHNS and CDR2 SASEGT come from the germline V gene. The chain's CDR3 is CASTPLTAGARDTQYF. CDR3 DNA: TGTGCCAGCACCCCCCTGACCGCGGGGGCGAGGGATACGCAGTATTTT.

Concerning this clonotype: This may be a read error: a much more frequent sequence differs by one nucleotide. Since no conserved phenylalanine or tryptophan closes the CDR3, a read error is the likely cause. The chain combines TRBV4-2 with TRBJ1-2; possible D gene TRBD1, 6 bases. Germline V gene sequence: CDR1 LGHNA, CDR2 YNFKEQ. The CDR3 is 15 amino acids. The germline V and J ends were trimmed by 0 bases and 2 bases, with 10 bases remaining between them. The CDR3 region is CASSQEEGQNYGYTS. DNA of the CDR3: TGTGCCAGCAGCCAAGAGGAAGGACAGAACTATGGCTACACCTCC.

The genes are TRBV5-6 and TRBJ2-1, with TRBD1 matching 8 bases. Losses at the gene ends were 5 bases for V and 12 bases for J; bases not matched to a gene: 13. The germline gives CDR1 SGHDT, CDR2 YYEEEE. The CDR3 covers 14 residues. CDR3 in amino acids: CASSPGTGGLGQFF. The CDR3 DNA sequence: TGTGCCAGCAGTCCCGGGACAGGCGGTTTGGGGCAGTTCTTC.

This sequence joins TRBV25-1 and TRBJ2-3; D uncertain. The germline CDR1 and CDR2 sequences are MGHDK and SYGVNS. Trimming removed 1 base at V and 0 bases at J, with 14 bases between. This CDR3 contains 17 residues. Here the CDR3 reads CASSEWVGFGSTDTQYF. In DNA form, the CDR3 reads TGTGCCAGCAGTGAATGGGTCGGCTTCGGGAGCACAGATACGCAGTATTTT.

CDR3 sequence reads: CASRFRAGTGELFF. The CDR3 nucleotides read TGTGCCAGTCGATTTCGGGCAGGCACCGGGGAGCTGTTTTTT. The genes are TRBV11-3 and TRBJ2-2; D not resolved. V was pared by 9 bases and J by 4 bases, with 15 bases between. Germline V lookup: CDR1 SGHNT, CDR2 YENEEA. CDR3 length equals 14 residues.